The present entry profiles one T cell receptor (beta chain) with its context. The data were obtained in a study of blood T cell repertoires in COVID-19. Background on the study: Acute-phase and convalescent COVID-19 samples originated in the United States, Italy and Spain. T cells, B-cell-depleted T cells, or PBMCs supplied cDNA or gDNA.

Source study methods: Amplification from reference gene primers served as the basis for estimated nucleated cell counts. This table comes from immunoSEQ multiplex PCR, and its TCRdb copy is limited to in-frame clones, with some not included. That table is the source of V, J and clone size, and D and trimming were worked out from the DNA. Found here are more than 120,000 clones, approximately 90% of them singletons; the top ten hold over 0.75%. Sequencing was performed on peripheral blood. This TCR derives from a woman between 45 and 60 years old with acute or convalescent COVID-19.

The CDR3 DNA is TGTGCCAGCAGCTTAAGACCCACTATGAACACTGAAGCTTTCTTT. Translated, it gives CASSLRPTMNTEAFF. This sequence joins TRBV7-3 and TRBJ1-1; no clear D gene. Trimming cost V 1 base and J 0 bases, with 9 bases left between them. CDR1 and CDR2 (germline): SGHTA, FQGTGA. The CDR3 totals 15 residues.